This passage covers 4 T cell receptor beta chains from one sample sequenced in a study of OX40 agonist ivuxolimab in advanced cancers. Here immunoSEQ multiplex PCR was the method, and the copy in TCRdb shows in-frame clones only, minus some. The table includes approximately 58,000 clones, around nine tenths detected once. The sample here was CD4+ or CD8+ T cells sorted from blood, taken in a trial of the OX40 agonist ivuxolimab. These receptors came from an adult with an advanced solid tumor such as melanoma, head and neck, liver or kidney cancer.

V and J are TRBV19 and TRBJ1-2; D may be TRBD1 (5 bases). This CDR3 region has 15 residues. Between the trimmed V and J ends, which lost 5 bases and 4 bases, there was a span of 17 bases. Germline-derived CDR1 and CDR2 are LNHDA and SQIVND (reference sequence). CDR3 loop: CASSAILGGTYGYTF. CDR3 nucleotides: TGTGCCAGTAGTGCTATTTTGGGGGGTACCTATGGCTACACCTTC.

V and J are TRBV28 and TRBJ2-5, with D possibly being TRBD2 (6 bases). Matching the DNA end better, TRBJ2-7 makes the J call doubtful. Germline assignment: CDR1 MDHEN and CDR2 SYDVKM. CDR3 length: 16 amino acids. The CDR3 sequence is CASSSPSSAHSYEQYF. The CDR3, as DNA: TGTGCCAGCAGTTCCCCCTCTAGCGCTCACTCCTACGAGCAGTACTTC.

The chain employs TRBV9 and TRBJ2-3; D possibly corresponds to TRBD1 (7 bases). Germline CDR1 is SGDLS and CDR2 is YYNGEE. The CDR3 totals 14 residues. V shed 3 bases and J shed 4 bases, with 12 bases lying between them. Written as DNA, the CDR3 is TGTGCCAGCAGCGACAGGGGAGGTGCAGATACGCAGTATTTT. Its protein is CASSDRGGADTQYF.

The rearrangement links TRBV12-5 to TRBJ2-1; no clear D. The CDR3 is made up of 15 amino acids. CDR1 is LGHNT and CDR2 is FRNRAP in the germline V gene. Trimming shortened V by 1 base and J by 10 bases, and 17 bases separated the two germline ends. CDR3 residues: CASGLATSLPTEQFF. The CDR3, as DNA: TGTGCTAGTGGTTTGGCTACATCCCTACCAACGGAGCAGTTCTTC.